This T cell receptor (beta chain) comes out of a study of blood T cell repertoires in COVID-19. Overall study context: Samples came from the United States, Italy and Spain, spanning acute and convalescent COVID-19.

TCRdb's copy holds only in-frame clones and misses some; the assay was immunoSEQ multiplex PCR. The sample contains tens of thousands of clones, around two thirds of which appear only once. This CDR3 region has 13 residues. Germline CDR1 and CDR2: MNHEY and SVGEGT. In the case of this clone: The junction departs from germline at one end; a sequencing error may be responsible.

Material: peripheral blood. The sequence came from a man aged 65 to 85 with COVID-19, enrolled during active disease. The V call is TRBV6-2 or TRBV6-3, the J call TRBJ2-7; 8 nucleotides match TRBD2. The CDR3 reads CASSPATSVRVDF. In DNA form, the CDR3 reads TGTGCCAGCAGTCCGGCGACTAGCGTTCGGGTAGACTTC.